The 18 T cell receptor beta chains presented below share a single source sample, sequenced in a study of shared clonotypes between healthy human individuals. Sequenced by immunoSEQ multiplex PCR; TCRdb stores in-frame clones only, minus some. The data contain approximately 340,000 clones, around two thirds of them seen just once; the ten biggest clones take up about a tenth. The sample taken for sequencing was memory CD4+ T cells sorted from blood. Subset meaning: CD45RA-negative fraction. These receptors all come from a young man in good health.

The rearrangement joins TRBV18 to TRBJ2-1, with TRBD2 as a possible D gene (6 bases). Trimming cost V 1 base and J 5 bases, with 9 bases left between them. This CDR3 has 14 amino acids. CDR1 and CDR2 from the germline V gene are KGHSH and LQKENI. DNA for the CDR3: TGTGCCAGCTCACCACGGCGGGACCACAATGAGCAGTTCTTC. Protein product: CASSPRRDHNEQFF. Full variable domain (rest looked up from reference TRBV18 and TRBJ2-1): NAGVMQNPRHLVRRRGQEARLRCSPMKGHSHVYWYRQLPEEGLKFMVYLQKENIIDESGMPKERFSAEFPKEGPSILRIQQVVRGDSAAYFCASSPRRDHNEQFFGPGTRLTVL.

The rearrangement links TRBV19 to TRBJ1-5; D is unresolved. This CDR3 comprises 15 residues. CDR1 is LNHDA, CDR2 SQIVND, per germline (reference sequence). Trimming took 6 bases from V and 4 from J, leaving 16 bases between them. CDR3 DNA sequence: TGTGCCAGTAGCTTAATCCGGACGGGGAATCAGCCCCAGCATTTT. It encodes CASSLIRTGNQPQHF.

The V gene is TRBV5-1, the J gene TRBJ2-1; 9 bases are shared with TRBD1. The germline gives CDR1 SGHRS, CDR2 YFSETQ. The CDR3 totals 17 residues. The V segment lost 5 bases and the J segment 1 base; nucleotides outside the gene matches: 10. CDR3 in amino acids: CASSALTGGPSYNEQFF. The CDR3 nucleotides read TGCGCCAGCAGTGCGTTAACAGGGGGCCCTTCCTACAATGAGCAGTTCTTC.

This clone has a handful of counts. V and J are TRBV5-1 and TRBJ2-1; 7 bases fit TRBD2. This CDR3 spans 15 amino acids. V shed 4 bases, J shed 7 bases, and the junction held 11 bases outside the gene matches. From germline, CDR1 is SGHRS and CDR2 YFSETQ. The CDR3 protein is CASSQVGRERNEQFF. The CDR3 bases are TGCGCCAGCAGCCAAGTTGGGCGGGAGCGTAATGAGCAGTTCTTC.

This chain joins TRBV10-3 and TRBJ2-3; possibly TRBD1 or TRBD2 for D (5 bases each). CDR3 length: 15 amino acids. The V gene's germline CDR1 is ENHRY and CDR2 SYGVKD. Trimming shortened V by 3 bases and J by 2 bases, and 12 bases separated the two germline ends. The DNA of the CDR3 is TGTGCCATCAGTGATTCGAGGGGCAACACAGATACGCAGTATTTT. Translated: CAISDSRGNTDTQYF.

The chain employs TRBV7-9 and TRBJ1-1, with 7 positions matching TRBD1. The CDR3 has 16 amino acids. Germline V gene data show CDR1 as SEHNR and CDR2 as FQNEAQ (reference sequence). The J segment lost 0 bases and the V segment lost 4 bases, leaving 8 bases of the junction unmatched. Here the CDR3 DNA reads TGTGCCAGCAGCTCCCTAAATGGACAGGTGAACACTGAAGCTTTCTTT. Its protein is CASSSLNGQVNTEAFF. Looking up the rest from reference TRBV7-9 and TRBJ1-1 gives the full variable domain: DTGVSQNPRHKITKRGQNVTFRCDPISEHNRLYWYRQTLGQGPEFLTYFQNEAQLEKSRLLSDRFSAERPKGSFSTLEIQRTEQGDSAMYLCASSSLNGQVNTEAFFGQGTRLTVV.

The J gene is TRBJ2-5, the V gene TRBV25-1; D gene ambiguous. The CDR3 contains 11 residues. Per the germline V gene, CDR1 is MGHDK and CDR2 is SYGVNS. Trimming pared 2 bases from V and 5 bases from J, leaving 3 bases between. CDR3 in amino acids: CASSEMETQYF. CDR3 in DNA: TGTGCCAGCAGTGAAATGGAGACCCAGTACTTC. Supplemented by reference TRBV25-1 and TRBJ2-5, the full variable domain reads EADIYQTPRYLVIGTGKKITLECSQTMGHDKMYWYQQDPGMELHLIHYSYGVNSTEKGDLSSESTVSRIRTEHFPLTLESARPSHTSQYLCASSEMETQYFGPGTRLLVL.

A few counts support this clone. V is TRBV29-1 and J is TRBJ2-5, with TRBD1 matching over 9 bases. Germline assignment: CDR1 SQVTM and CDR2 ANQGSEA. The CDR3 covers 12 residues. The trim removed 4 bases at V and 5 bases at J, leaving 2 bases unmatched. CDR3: CSVGQGGETQYF. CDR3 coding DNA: TGCAGCGTTGGACAGGGGGGCGAGACCCAGTACTTC. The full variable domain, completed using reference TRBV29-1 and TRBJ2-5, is SAVISQKPSRDICQRGTSLTIQCQVDSQVTMMFWYRQQPGQSLTLIATANQGSEATYESGFVIDKFPISRPNLTFSTLTVSNMSPEDSSIYLCSVGQGGETQYFGPGTRLLVL.

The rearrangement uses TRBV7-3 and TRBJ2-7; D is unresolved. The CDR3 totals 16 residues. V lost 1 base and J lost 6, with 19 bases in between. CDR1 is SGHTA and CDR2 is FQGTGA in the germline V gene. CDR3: CASSLIGKPAPSEQYF. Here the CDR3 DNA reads TGTGCCAGCAGCTTAATAGGGAAGCCAGCACCGAGCGAGCAGTACTTC.

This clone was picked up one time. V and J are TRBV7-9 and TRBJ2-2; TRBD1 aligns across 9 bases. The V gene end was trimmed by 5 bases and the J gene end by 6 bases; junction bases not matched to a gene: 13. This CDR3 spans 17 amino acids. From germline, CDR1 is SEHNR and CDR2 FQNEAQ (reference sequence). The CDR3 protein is CASSPRDREIGAGELFF. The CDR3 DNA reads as TGTGCCAGCAGCCCCCGGGACAGGGAAATTGGTGCCGGGGAGCTGTTTTTT.

This CDR3 reads CASSSRDRALQETQYF. The CDR3 region has the DNA TGTGCCAGCAGCTCGCGGGACAGGGCCCTTCAAGAGACCCAGTACTTC. The rearrangement links TRBV5-8 to TRBJ2-5, with TRBD1 matching 9 bases. Germline V CDR1 and CDR2: SGHTS, YDEGEE. This CDR3 spans 16 amino acids. Trimming took 3 bases from V and 2 from J; bases not matched to a gene: 8.

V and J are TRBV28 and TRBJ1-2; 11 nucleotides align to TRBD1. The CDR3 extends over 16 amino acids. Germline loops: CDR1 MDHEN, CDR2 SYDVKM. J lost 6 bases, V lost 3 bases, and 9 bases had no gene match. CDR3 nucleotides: TGTGCCAGCAGTTTTGGGGACAGGGGGATTCTTGATGGCTACACCTTC. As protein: CASSFGDRGILDGYTF.

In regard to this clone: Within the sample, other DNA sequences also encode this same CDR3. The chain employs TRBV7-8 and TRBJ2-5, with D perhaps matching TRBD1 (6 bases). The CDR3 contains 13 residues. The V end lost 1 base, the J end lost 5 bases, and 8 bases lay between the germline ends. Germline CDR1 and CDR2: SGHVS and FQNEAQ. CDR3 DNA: TGTGCCAGCAGCTTAGGGGGGCGGGAGACCCAGTACTTC. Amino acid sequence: CASSLGGRETQYF.

The CDR3 loop is CASSLTAYNEQFF. CDR3 DNA: TGTGCCAGCAGCTTAACCGCTTACAATGAGCAGTTCTTC. The genes are TRBV7-6 and TRBJ2-1, with D unresolved. With 2 bases removed from V and 4 bases from J, the gap between germline ends came to 6 bases. Germline loops: CDR1 SGHVS, CDR2 FNYEAQ. The CDR3 totals 13 residues.

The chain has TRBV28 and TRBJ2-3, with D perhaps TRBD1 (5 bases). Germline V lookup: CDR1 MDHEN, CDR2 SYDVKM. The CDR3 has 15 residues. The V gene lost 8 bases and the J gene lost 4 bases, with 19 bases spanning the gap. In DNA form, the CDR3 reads TGTGCCAGCCCCCCCCAGGGTACGATGGCAGATACGCAGTATTTT. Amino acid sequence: CASPPQGTMADTQYF. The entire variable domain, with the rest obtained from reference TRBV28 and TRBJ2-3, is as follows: DVKVTQSSRYLVKRTGEKVFLECVQDMDHENMFWYRQDPGLGLRLIYFSYDVKMKEKGDIPEGYSVSREKKERFSLILESASTNQTSMYLCASPPQGTMADTQYFGPGTRLTVL.

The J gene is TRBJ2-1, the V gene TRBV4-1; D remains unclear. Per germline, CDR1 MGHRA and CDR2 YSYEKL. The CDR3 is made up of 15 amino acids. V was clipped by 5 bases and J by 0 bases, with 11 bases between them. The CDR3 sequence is CASSTLGISYNEQFF. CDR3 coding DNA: TGCGCCAGCAGCACGCTAGGAATCTCCTACAATGAGCAGTTCTTC.

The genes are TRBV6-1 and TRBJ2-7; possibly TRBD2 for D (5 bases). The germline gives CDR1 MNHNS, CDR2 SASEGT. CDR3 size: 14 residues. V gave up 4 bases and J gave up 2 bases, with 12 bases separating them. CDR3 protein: CASSAVASAYEQYF. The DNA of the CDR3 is TGTGCCAGCAGTGCCGTAGCGAGTGCCTACGAGCAGTACTTC.

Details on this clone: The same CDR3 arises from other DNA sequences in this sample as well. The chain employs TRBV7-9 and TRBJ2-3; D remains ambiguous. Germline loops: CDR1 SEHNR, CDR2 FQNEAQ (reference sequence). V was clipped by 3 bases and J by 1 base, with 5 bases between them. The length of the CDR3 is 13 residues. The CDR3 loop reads CASSFSGTDTQYF. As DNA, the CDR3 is TGTGCCAGCAGCTTTTCGGGCACAGATACGCAGTATTTT.